This is a list of T cell receptor beta chains from one sample in a study of blood T cell repertoires in COVID-19. Produced via immunoSEQ multiplex PCR; TCRdb's table is partial and in-frame only. The sample shows 180,000 or so clones, 70% to 85% of them seen only once. The specimen was peripheral blood. These receptors were obtained from a human donor with acute or convalescent COVID-19. The donor label of this sample is uncertain. CDR3s include the opening cysteine and the closing phenylalanine or tryptophan. Fields, in order: V gene, D gene, J gene, clone size, CDR3 DNA, CDR3 protein. The D gene is left open where the match is weak. Size is stated for part of the rows, as once, few or many counts, or as a class when the clone is expanded.

v_call: TRBV5-8; d_call: TRBD1; j_call: TRBJ2-7; clone_size: once; cdr3_nt: TGTGCCAGCAGCTTGCTGGGACAGATCTACGAGCAGTACTTC; cdr3_aa: CASSLLGQIYEQYF
v_call: TRBV30; d_call: TRBD1; j_call: TRBJ2-1; clone_size: .; cdr3_nt: TGTGCCTGGAGTAGCAAGTCCCGGGACAGGTTCTTC; cdr3_aa: CAWSSKSRDRFF
v_call: TRBV10-1; d_call: TRBD1; j_call: TRBJ1-1; clone_size: .; cdr3_nt: TGCGCCAGCAGTGGTCGAGGACAGGGTGGCACTGAAGCTTTCTTT; cdr3_aa: CASSGRGQGGTEAFF
v_call: TRBV7-9; d_call: TRBD2; j_call: TRBJ2-1; clone_size: once; cdr3_nt: TGTGCCAGCAGCACCCGAAGCGGACTAGCGGGAGTTTCTAACTACAATGAGCAGTTCTTC; cdr3_aa: CASSTRSGLAGVSNYNEQFF
v_call: TRBV2; d_call: .; j_call: TRBJ2-7; clone_size: .; cdr3_nt: TGTGCCAGCAGTGAGTTGCGATCCTACGAGCAGTACTTC; cdr3_aa: CASSELRSYEQYF
v_call: TRBV12-3/TRBV12-4; d_call: TRBD1; j_call: TRBJ1-1; clone_size: few; cdr3_nt: TGTGCCAGCAGTTTCACAGGGGGGGGTGAAGCTTTCTTT; cdr3_aa: CASSFTGGGEAFF
v_call: TRBV11-2; d_call: .; j_call: TRBJ1-3; clone_size: .; cdr3_nt: TGTGCCAGCAGAACGAGCGCGCGGGGAAACACCATATATTTT; cdr3_aa: CASRTSARGNTIYF
v_call: TRBV7-9; d_call: .; j_call: TRBJ1-5; clone_size: .; cdr3_nt: TGTGCCAGCAGCGCCGACCAGGGCATTGGTGGCAATCAGCCCCAGCATTTT; cdr3_aa: CASSADQGIGGNQPQHF
v_call: TRBV11-3; d_call: TRBD1; j_call: TRBJ2-6; clone_size: .; cdr3_nt: TGTGCCAGCAGCCCTGGGACAGGGCTAGTCTCTGGGGCCAACGTCCTGACTTTC; cdr3_aa: CASSPGTGLVSGANVLTF
v_call: TRBV6-5; d_call: .; j_call: TRBJ2-5; clone_size: .; cdr3_nt: TGTGCCAGCAGAGGAGGGGACGGTCAAGAGACCCAGTACTTC; cdr3_aa: CASRGGDGQETQYF
v_call: TRBV3-1/TRBV3-2; d_call: TRBD1; j_call: TRBJ1-1; clone_size: .; cdr3_nt: TGTGCCAGCAGACCCACAGGGGGATTCACTGAAGCTTTCTTT; cdr3_aa: CASRPTGGFTEAFF
v_call: TRBV5-1; d_call: TRBD1; j_call: TRBJ1-4; clone_size: .; cdr3_nt: TGCGCCAGCAGCTTGGGGCCAGGGGGAACTAATGAAAAACTGTTTTTT; cdr3_aa: CASSLGPGGTNEKLFF
v_call: TRBV15; d_call: .; j_call: TRBJ1-2; clone_size: .; cdr3_nt: TGTGCCACCAGCAAGCGGGGGGACACGAACTATGGCTACACCTTC; cdr3_aa: CATSKRGDTNYGYTF
v_call: TRBV6-6; d_call: TRBD1; j_call: TRBJ1-5; clone_size: .; cdr3_nt: TGTGCCAGCAGTTGGGACAGTTACAATCAGCCCCAGCATTTT; cdr3_aa: CASSWDSYNQPQHF
v_call: TRBV6-5; d_call: .; j_call: TRBJ1-6; clone_size: once; cdr3_nt: TGTGCCAGCAGTTACTCTTACATGGATAATTCACCCCTCCACTTT; cdr3_aa: CASSYSYMDNSPLHF
v_call: TRBV2; d_call: TRBD1; j_call: TRBJ2-7; clone_size: .; cdr3_nt: TGTGCCAGCAGTGAAACCGAACAGGGGTTGGGCGAGCAGTACTTC; cdr3_aa: CASSETEQGLGEQYF
v_call: TRBV30; d_call: TRBD1; j_call: TRBJ2-5; clone_size: .; cdr3_nt: TGTGCCTGGAGCCGAGGATCAGGGGGAGAGACCCAGTACTTC; cdr3_aa: CAWSRGSGGETQYF
v_call: TRBV30; d_call: .; j_call: TRBJ2-2; clone_size: once; cdr3_nt: TGTGCCTGGAGTAAAGTGAGGGCGAACACCGGGGAGCTGTTTTTT; cdr3_aa: CAWSKVRANTGELFF
v_call: TRBV19; d_call: TRBD2; j_call: TRBJ2-2; clone_size: .; cdr3_nt: TGTGCCAGCCGTGGGACTAGCGGGAACACCGGGGAGCTGTTTTTT; cdr3_aa: CASRGTSGNTGELFF
v_call: TRBV19; d_call: TRBD1; j_call: TRBJ2-7; clone_size: .; cdr3_nt: TGTGCCAGTAAAATGGGACAGGGACTCTCCTACGAGCAGTACTTC; cdr3_aa: CASKMGQGLSYEQYF
v_call: TRBV7-2; d_call: TRBD2; j_call: TRBJ2-1; clone_size: once; cdr3_nt: TGTGCCAGCAGCTTAGGCCGACTAGCGGGGACCTACAATGAGCAGTTCTTC; cdr3_aa: CASSLGRLAGTYNEQFF
v_call: TRBV6-5; d_call: .; j_call: TRBJ2-7; clone_size: .; cdr3_nt: TGTGCCAGCAGCCTACAGGGTCCCGCCTACGAGCAGTACTTC; cdr3_aa: CASSLQGPAYEQYF
v_call: TRBV14; d_call: TRBD1; j_call: TRBJ1-2; clone_size: .; cdr3_nt: TGTGCCAGCAGCCGATTAACAGGGGGTGGTAACTATGGCTACACCTTC; cdr3_aa: CASSRLTGGGNYGYTF
v_call: TRBV6-5; d_call: .; j_call: TRBJ2-5; clone_size: once; cdr3_nt: TGTGCCAGCAGTTACTCGGTTCAGGGAGGGACCCAGTACTTC; cdr3_aa: CASSYSVQGGTQYF
v_call: TRBV5-4; d_call: TRBD1; j_call: TRBJ2-7; clone_size: many; cdr3_nt: TGTGCCAGCAGCTCCAGGACAGGCCTCGCCGAGCAGTACTTC; cdr3_aa: CASSSRTGLAEQYF
v_call: TRBV6-5; d_call: .; j_call: TRBJ2-5; clone_size: .; cdr3_nt: TGTGCCAGCGGAAGGACTGTCCAAGAGACCCAGTACTTC; cdr3_aa: CASGRTVQETQYF
v_call: TRBV6-5; d_call: TRBD1; j_call: TRBJ2-7; clone_size: .; cdr3_nt: TGTGCCAGCAGTATGGGACAGCTGACCTACGAGCAGTACTTC; cdr3_aa: CASSMGQLTYEQYF
v_call: TRBV27; d_call: TRBD1; j_call: TRBJ2-1; clone_size: .; cdr3_nt: TGTGCCAGCAGTCCCGGGACAGGGGTCCATGAGCAGTTCTTC; cdr3_aa: CASSPGTGVHEQFF
v_call: TRBV12-5; d_call: .; j_call: TRBJ1-1; clone_size: .; cdr3_nt: TGTGCTAGTGGTCCGACCAGACCCCCTCGGGAGGCTTTCTTT; cdr3_aa: CASGPTRPPREAFF
v_call: TRBV3-1/TRBV3-2; d_call: .; j_call: TRBJ2-7; clone_size: .; cdr3_nt: TGTGCCAGCAGCCAGAGCCAGGGCGGCCCCTACGAGCAGTACTTC; cdr3_aa: CASSQSQGGPYEQYF
v_call: TRBV5-1; d_call: TRBD2; j_call: TRBJ2-1; clone_size: .; cdr3_nt: TGCGCCAGCAGCTTGGCAGTGTCTAGCGGGGTCAATGAGCAGTTCTTC; cdr3_aa: CASSLAVSSGVNEQFF